This is a list of T cell receptor beta chains from one sample in a study of T cells in Graves' hyperthyroidism and ophthalmopathy. TCRdb ran MiXCR on the multiplex PCR reads and lists one entry per CDR3 protein. The sample yields 550,000 to 650,000 distinct CDR3 sequences, 12% to 15% seen once. Sequencing was done on a sample of blood. The receptors derive from a woman in her thirties or forties with Graves' hyperthyroidism. Both conserved end residues are part of each CDR3. The order of the fields is J gene, V gene, clone size, D gene, CDR3 protein, CDR3 DNA. The D gene is left open where the match is weak. Clone size is given for some rows only: seen once, a few or many times, or a class if the clone is expanded.

>TRBJ1-2|TRBV7-9|.|.
CASSLVGAPAGYTF
TGTGCCAGCAGCTTAGTTGGGGCCCCGGCTGGCTACACCTTC
>TRBJ2-7|TRBV6-4|few|TRBD1
CASSDSYDRGYEQYF
TGTGCCAGCAGTGACTCTTACGACAGGGGGTACGAGCAGTACTTC
>TRBJ2-7|TRBV25-1|few|TRBD1
CATGTGEYEQYF
TGTGCCACCGGGACAGGGGAGTACGAGCAGTACTTC
>TRBJ2-7|TRBV28|many|.
CASSLNGISYEQYF
TGTGCCAGCAGTTTAAACGGGATCTCCTACGAGCAGTACTTC
>TRBJ2-1|TRBV4-1|many|.
CASSQDGWSDEQFF
TGCGCCAGCAGCCAAGACGGGTGGTCGGATGAGCAGTTCTTC
>TRBJ2-7|TRBV28|many|TRBD2
CASRNGGVGGEQYF
TGTGCCAGTCGAAACGGGGGGGTAGGAGGCGAGCAGTACTTC
>TRBJ2-7|TRBV2|.|.
CASSVGRERFLNEQYF
TGTGCCAGCAGTGTGGGGCGGGAACGTTTTCTTAACGAGCAGTACTTC
>TRBJ1-2|TRBV28|.|.
CASSFGSQYGYTF
TGTGCCAGCAGTTTTGGCAGTCAGTATGGCTACACCTTC
>TRBJ1-1|TRBV20-1|many|.
CSASAYRDHTEAFF
TGCAGTGCTAGTGCATACAGGGATCACACTGAAGCTTTCTTT
>TRBJ2-2|TRBV11-2|many|TRBD1
CASSNMGQMNTGELFF
TGTGCCAGCAGCAACATGGGACAGATGAACACCGGGGAGCTGTTTTTT
>TRBJ2-1|TRBV7-8|many|.
CASSPEQVGEQFF
TGTGCCAGCAGCCCAGAGCAGGTTGGTGAGCAGTTCTTC
>TRBJ2-7|TRBV20-1|many|TRBD1
CSARGDRGFYEQYF
TGCAGTGCTAGGGGGGACAGGGGTTTCTACGAGCAGTACTTC
>TRBJ1-5|TRBV12-5|.|.
CASGFSDSNQPQHF
TGTGCTAGTGGTTTTTCCGATAGCAATCAGCCCCAGCATTTT
>TRBJ2-1|TRBV12-3/TRBV12-4|many|.
CASSLSRGALNEQFF
TGTGCCAGCAGTTTATCTAGGGGGGCTCTCAATGAGCAGTTCTTC
>TRBJ2-2|TRBV27|many|.
CASSFLSITGGSGELFF
TGTGCCAGCAGTTTCTTGTCGATCACAGGAGGGTCCGGGGAGCTGTTTTTT
>TRBJ2-5|TRBV29-1|.|.
CSVDSRDAQEAQYF
TGCAGCGTTGATTCGAGGGACGCCCAAGAGGCCCAGTACTTC
>TRBJ2-7|TRBV28|many|TRBD2
CASRSSSGEIYEQYF
TGTGCCAGCAGGAGCTCTAGCGGGGAAATTTACGAGCAGTACTTC
>TRBJ1-5|TRBV27|many|.
CASSSTSTGAQPQHF
TGTGCCAGCAGTTCAACCTCAACCGGGGCTCAGCCCCAGCATTTT
>TRBJ1-5|TRBV28|many|TRBD1
CASSSTDYPSDRVNQPQHF
TGTGCCAGCAGTTCCACCGATTACCCGTCTGACAGGGTCAATCAGCCCCAGCATTTT
>TRBJ2-5|TRBV5-1|many|.
CASSFVSGQETQYF
TGCGCCAGCAGCTTCGTTAGCGGCCAAGAGACCCAGTACTTC
>TRBJ2-7|TRBV4-1|once|TRBD2
CASSPITGGAYEQYF
TGCGCCAGCAGCCCAATCACGGGAGGGGCCTACGAGCAGTACTTC
>TRBJ2-5|TRBV6-1|.|.
CASSSPRAETQYF
TGTGCCAGCAGTTCCCCTAGGGCAGAGACCCAGTACTTC
>TRBJ2-1|TRBV6-5|many|.
CASSYSIADEQFF
TGTGCCAGCAGTTACTCGATTGCGGATGAGCAGTTCTTC
>TRBJ2-5|TRBV6-1|many|TRBD2
CASSYDSGSGIETQYF
TGTGCCAGCAGTTACGACAGCGGGAGTGGTATAGAGACCCAGTACTTC
>TRBJ2-1|TRBV6-1|.|.
CASSEPGQTALYNEQFF
TGTGCCAGCAGTGAGCCGGGACAAACAGCCCTCTACAATGAGCAGTTCTTC
>TRBJ2-1|TRBV7-3|many|TRBD2
CASSSLAGVPNEQFF
TGTGCCAGCAGCTCACTAGCGGGAGTTCCCAATGAGCAGTTCTTC
>TRBJ2-7|TRBV11-1|many|TRBD1
CASSLSDRGGYEQYF
TGTGCCAGCAGCTTATCGGACAGGGGGGGCTACGAGCAGTACTTC
>TRBJ2-1|TRBV30|many|.
CAWNSYNEQFF
TGTGCCTGGAACTCCTACAATGAGCAGTTCTTC
>TRBJ1-6|TRBV12-3/TRBV12-4|many|.
CASRSSYNSPLHF
TGTGCCAGTAGGAGCTCCTATAATTCACCCCTCCACTTT
>TRBJ1-4|TRBV18|many|.
CASSPGFNEKLFF
TGTGCCAGCTCACCAGGCTTCAATGAAAAACTGTTTTTT
>TRBJ1-5|TRBV24-1|few|.
CATSWKGFGQPQHF
TGTGCCACCAGTTGGAAGGGCTTTGGGCAGCCCCAGCATTTT
>TRBJ2-3|TRBV5-5|many|.
CASSLAARPGSTDTQYF
TGTGCCAGCAGCTTGGCCGCTAGACCTGGTAGCACAGATACGCAGTATTTT
>TRBJ1-2|TRBV15|few|.
CATSTRPGGSGGYGYTF
TGTGCCACCAGCACCCGTCCCGGAGGTTCGGGGGGATATGGCTACACCTTC
>TRBJ2-7|TRBV20-1|few|TRBD2
CSAGGLAGGRSYEQYF
TGCAGTGCTGGGGGACTAGCGGGAGGTCGCTCCTACGAGCAGTACTTC
>TRBJ1-4|TRBV3-1|.|.
CASSHRDNEKLFF
TGTGCCAGCAGCCACCGGGACAATGAAAAACTGTTTTTT
>TRBJ2-7|TRBV19|many|.
CASSIQGGPPYEQYF
TGTGCCAGTAGTATACAGGGGGGGCCCCCCTACGAGCAGTACTTC
>TRBJ2-1|TRBV11-2|many|.
CASRGTASNEQFF
TGTGCCAGCAGGGGGACTGCAAGCAATGAGCAGTTCTTC
>TRBJ1-2|TRBV6-1|.|TRBD1
CASSTTGGSSYGYTF
TGTGCCAGCAGTACGACAGGGGGCTCCTCCTATGGCTACACCTTC
>TRBJ2-7|TRBV28|many|TRBD2
CASSRSGVSYEQYF
TGTGCCAGCAGTCGTAGCGGGGTCTCCTACGAGCAGTACTTC
>TRBJ1-2|TRBV28|.|.
CASSSPGEGYYGYTF
TGTGCCAGCAGTTCCCCGGGGGAAGGATACTATGGCTACACCTTC
>TRBJ2-1|TRBV4-3|few|.
CASSQGPAVIEQFF
TGCGCCAGCAGCCAAGGACCCGCAGTTATTGAGCAGTTCTTC
>TRBJ2-1|TRBV27|many|TRBD2
CASSPLAGANNEQFF
TGTGCCAGCAGTCCCTTAGCGGGAGCGAACAATGAGCAGTTCTTC
>TRBJ2-7|TRBV20-1|.|TRBD1
CSARSGQGSYEQYF
TGCAGTGCTAGATCAGGACAGGGTTCCTACGAGCAGTACTTC
>TRBJ1-2|TRBV20-1|.|.
CSAKSNYGYTF
TGCAGTGCTAAATCTAACTATGGCTACACCTTC
>TRBJ2-1|TRBV9|few|.
CASSVEASPNSYNEQFF
TGTGCCAGCAGCGTAGAGGCTAGCCCCAACTCCTACAATGAGCAGTTCTTC
>TRBJ2-5|TRBV20-1|many|.
CSARDVLGGEETQYF
TGCAGTGCTCGTGATGTATTGGGGGGAGAAGAGACCCAGTACTTC
>TRBJ1-6|TRBV5-1|many|.
CASSSGQDNSPLHF
TGCGCCAGCAGCTCGGGACAAGATAATTCACCCCTCCACTTT
>TRBJ2-1|TRBV6-1|many|TRBD2
CASRTSEYNEQFF
TGTGCCAGCAGGACTAGCGAGTACAATGAGCAGTTCTTC
>TRBJ2-1|TRBV27|many|TRBD2
CASKGTSEHNEQFF
TGTGCCAGCAAAGGGACTAGCGAGCACAATGAGCAGTTCTTC
>TRBJ1-2|TRBV7-3|few|.
CASSLDRQGNGYTF
TGTGCCAGCAGCTTAGACCGGCAGGGGAATGGCTACACCTTC
>TRBJ1-6|TRBV10-3|.|TRBD1
CAISESGQGTGSPLHF
TGTGCCATCAGTGAGTCGGGACAGGGGACAGGTTCACCCCTCCACTTT